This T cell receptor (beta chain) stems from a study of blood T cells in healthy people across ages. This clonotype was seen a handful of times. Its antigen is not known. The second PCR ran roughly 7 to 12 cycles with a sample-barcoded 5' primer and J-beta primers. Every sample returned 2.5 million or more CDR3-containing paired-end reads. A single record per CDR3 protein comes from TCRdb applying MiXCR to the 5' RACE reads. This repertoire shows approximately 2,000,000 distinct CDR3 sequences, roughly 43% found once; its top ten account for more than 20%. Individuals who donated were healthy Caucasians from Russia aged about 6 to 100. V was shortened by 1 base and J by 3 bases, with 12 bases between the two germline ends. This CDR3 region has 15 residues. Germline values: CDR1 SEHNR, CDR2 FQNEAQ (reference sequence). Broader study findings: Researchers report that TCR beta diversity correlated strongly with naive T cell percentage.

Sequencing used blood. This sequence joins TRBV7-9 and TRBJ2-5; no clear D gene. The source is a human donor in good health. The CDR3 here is CASSLVDSGEETQYF. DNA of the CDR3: TGTGCCAGCAGCTTAGTGGATTCAGGTGAAGAGACCCAGTACTTC.